This T cell receptor beta chain stems from a study of monozygotic twins with cystic fibrosis. Profiling relied on immunoSEQ multiplex PCR, and the TCRdb table lists in-frame clones only, not all of them. The data show roughly 28,000 clones, 85% seen once. Looked up from germline, CDR1 is LNHDA and CDR2 is SQIVND (reference sequence). The ends lost 5 bases at V and 9 bases at J; junction bases unmatched: 8. CDR3 length: 14 amino acids. Sequenced: blood. The rearrangement joins TRBV19 to TRBJ1-5, with 9 bases fitting TRBD1. The clonotype comes from a girl aged 2-10 years with cystic fibrosis. The CDR3 region has the DNA TGTGCCAGTAGTTCCTACACAGGGGGCTGGCCCCAGCATTTT. This encodes CASSSYTGGWPQHF.